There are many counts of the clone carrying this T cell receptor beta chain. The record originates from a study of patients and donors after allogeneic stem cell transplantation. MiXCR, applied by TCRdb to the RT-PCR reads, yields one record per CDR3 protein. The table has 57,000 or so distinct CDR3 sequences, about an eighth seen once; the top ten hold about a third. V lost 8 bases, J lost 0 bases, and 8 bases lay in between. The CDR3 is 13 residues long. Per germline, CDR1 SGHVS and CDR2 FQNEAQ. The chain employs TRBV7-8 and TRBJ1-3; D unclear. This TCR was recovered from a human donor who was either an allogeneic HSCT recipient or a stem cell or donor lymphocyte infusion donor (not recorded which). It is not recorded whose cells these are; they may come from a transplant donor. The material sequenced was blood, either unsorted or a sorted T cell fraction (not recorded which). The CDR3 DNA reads TGTGCCAGCCGGGGTGCCTCTGGAAACACCATATATTTT. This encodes CASRGASGNTIYF. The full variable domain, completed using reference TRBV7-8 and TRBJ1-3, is GAGVSQSPRYKVAKRGQDVALRCDPISGHVSLFWYQQALGQGPEFLTYFQNEAQLDKSGLPSDRFFAERPEGSVSTLKIQRTQQEDSAVYLCASRGASGNTIYFGEGSWLTVV.